This T cell receptor beta chain was documented in a study of glioma-infiltrating T cells after dendritic cell vaccination. Study summary: Samples are from glioblastoma patients in Phase I and II dendritic cell vaccine trials.

This clone was counted between two and nine times. Germline V CDR1 and CDR2: SGDLS, YYNGEE. The V end was cut by 3 bases, the J end by 3 bases, with 11 bases between. The CDR3 spans 14 residues. Noted time point: after dendritic cell vaccination, including at tumor progression/relapse. Isocitrate dehydrogenase mutation was absent in all glioblastoma patients. Here immunoSEQ multiplex PCR was the method, and the copy in TCRdb shows in-frame clones only, minus some. The sample has some 110,000 clones, around 89% seen once. This TCR came from a human donor with glioblastoma. This sequence joins TRBV9 and TRBJ2-3; tentatively, D is TRBD2 (5 bases). The starting material was blood, obtained after dendritic cell vaccination. The CDR3 sequence: CASSGGRVTDTQYF. The CDR3 coding sequence is TGTGCCAGCAGCGGTGGGCGGGTGACAGATACGCAGTATTTT.